This passage covers 16 T cell receptor beta chains from one sample sequenced in a study of T cell changes during pregnancy in multiple sclerosis. Clones were read by immunoSEQ multiplex PCR, and TCRdb kept only the in-frame ones, dropping some. The sample lists around 33,000 clones; around 90% were seen once. This material consisted of CD4+ T cells from peripheral blood mononuclear cells, taken in the third trimester of pregnancy. The receptors shown here come from a female donor in good health, enrolled as a control in a pregnancy study.

V and J are TRBV7-8 and TRBJ2-5; no definite D call. The germline gives CDR1 SGHVS, CDR2 FQNEAQ. This CDR3 is 13 amino acids long. The V and J ends lost 5 bases and 0 bases respectively, with 7 bases between them. CDR3 in amino acids: CASSPTDQETQYF. As DNA, the CDR3 is TGTGCCAGCAGCCCTACAGACCAAGAGACCCAGTACTTC.

Here the CDR3 reads CAWTTRDTQYF. Written as DNA, the CDR3 is TGTGCCTGGACTACGCGGGATACGCAGTATTTT. V is TRBV30 and J is TRBJ2-3; D is uncertain. Looked up from germline, CDR1 is GTSNPN and CDR2 is SVGIG (reference sequence). The CDR3 is made up of 11 amino acids. V was clipped by 4 bases and J by 6 bases, with 8 bases between them. Complete variable domain (other parts from reference TRBV30 and TRBJ2-3): SQTIHQWPATLVQPVGSPLSLECTVEGTSNPNLYWYRQAAGRGLQLLFYSVGIGQISSEVPQNLSASRPQDRQFILSSKKLLLSDSGFYLCAWTTRDTQYFGPGTRLTVL.

This clone was seen a single time. The chain joins TRBV6-5 to TRBJ1-2; 9 positions match TRBD1. Germline values: CDR1 MNHEY, CDR2 SVGAGI. Germline trimming cut 6 bases from V and 8 bases from J; bases unmatched to any gene: 7. This CDR3 region has 13 residues. The CDR3 here is CASRKQGAYGYTF. CDR3 bases: TGTGCCAGCAGAAAACAGGGGGCCTACGGCTACACCTTC.

J is TRBJ1-6 and V is TRBV15; D uncertain. CDR3 length: 15 amino acids. Germline V gives CDR1 LNHNV, CDR2 YYDKDF (reference sequence). Trimming cost V 1 base and J 7 bases, with 11 bases left between them. Here the CDR3 reads CATSRVRGLNSPLHF. For the CDR3, the DNA is TGTGCCACCAGCAGAGTGCGAGGCCTGAATTCACCCCTCCACTTT.

This clone is medium-sized by share. The J gene is TRBJ2-7, the V gene TRBV6-1; 11 bases line up with TRBD2. V shed 8 bases, J shed 2 bases, and the junction held 8 bases outside the gene matches. The CDR3 has 15 residues. Germline assignment: CDR1 MNHNS and CDR2 SASEGT. The chain's CDR3 is CASERLAGPPYEQYF. The DNA for the CDR3 is TGTGCCAGCGAGAGACTAGCGGGGCCTCCCTACGAGCAGTACTTC.

This chain links TRBV4-3 with TRBJ2-5; D is perhaps TRBD2 (7 bases). Trimming removed 3 bases at V and 1 base at J, with 15 bases between. The CDR3 spans 16 residues. CDR1 LGHNA and CDR2 YSLEER come from the germline V gene. The DNA for the CDR3 is TGCGCCAGCAGCCACGACGCCCGGGGGGCCCAAGAGACCCAGTACTTC. The encoded protein is CASSHDARGAQETQYF.

The V call is TRBV28, the J call TRBJ1-2; 8 bases map to TRBD1. Trimming took 7 bases from V and 4 from J; bases not matched to a gene: 2. This CDR3 is built from 12 residues. Germline CDR1 reads MDHEN; CDR2 reads SYDVKM. CDR3 DNA: TGTGCCAGCAACGGACAGGGCTATGGCTACACCTTC. This gives the protein CASNGQGYGYTF.

This clone was picked up one time. J is TRBJ1-3 and V is TRBV19; 7 bases map to TRBD1. The CDR3 is 14 residues long. Germline V gives CDR1 LNHDA, CDR2 SQIVND (reference sequence). V trimming: 1 base; J trimming: 9 bases; junction bases outside the gene matches: 6. The CDR3 DNA reads as TGTGCCAGTAGTATAGGACAGGGAGCATCCACCATATATTTT. It encodes CASSIGQGASTIYF.

CDR3 coding DNA: TGTGCCAGCAGCCCGGGACTAGCGGGATTCGGGGAGCTGTTTTTT. As protein: CASSPGLAGFGELFF. The rearrangement links TRBV6-1 to TRBJ2-2; 13 bases are a match to TRBD2. Per germline, CDR1 MNHNS and CDR2 SASEGT. CDR3 length: 15 residues. After removal of 6 bases from V and 7 bases from J, the junction contained 5 bases not matched to a gene.

The genes are TRBV10-3 and TRBJ2-7, with TRBD1 matching over 9 bases. Looked up from germline, CDR1 is ENHRY and CDR2 is SYGVKD. The CDR3 extends over 16 amino acids. V lost 4 bases and J lost 1; bases outside the gene matches: 8. Written as DNA, the CDR3 is TGTGCCATCAGTGGGACAGGGGCAAGTGTGTCCTACGAGCAGTACTTC. This codes for CAISGTGASVSYEQYF.

The CDR3 nucleotides read TGCGCCAGCAGCCGGTCGGGACAGGGAGCGGGAAACACCATATATTTT. Residues: CASSRSGQGAGNTIYF. The chain joins TRBV4-1 to TRBJ1-3; 9 bases agree with TRBD1. CDR1 and CDR2 (germline): MGHRA, YSYEKL. Germline trimming cut 4 bases from V and 4 bases from J; bases unmatched to any gene: 8. The CDR3 loop spans 16 amino acids.

The rearrangement uses TRBV18 and TRBJ2-7; TRBD1 matches 8 bases. The germline CDR1 and CDR2 sequences are KGHSH and LQKENI. The CDR3 runs 14 residues. Unmatched junction bases numbered 8, after V lost 3 bases and J lost 7 bases. This chain's CDR3 is CASSPAGGAGEQYF. In DNA form, the CDR3 reads TGTGCCAGCTCACCGGCAGGGGGCGCGGGAGAGCAGTACTTC.

This sequence joins TRBV5-6 and TRBJ2-7; D may be TRBD2 (6 bases). V was pared by 0 bases and J by 7 bases, with 17 bases between. Germline assignment: CDR1 SGHDT and CDR2 YYEEEE. CDR3 size: 15 residues. DNA of the CDR3: TGTGCCAGCAGCTTGGTGGCCGCCGGGAGTGGGGAGCAGTACTTC. Amino acid sequence: CASSLVAAGSGEQYF.

This clone was counted a few times. The rearrangement uses TRBV4-2 and TRBJ2-7; TRBD2 matches 8 bases. The CDR3 contains 18 residues. Per the germline V gene, CDR1 is LGHNA and CDR2 is YNFKEQ. V shed 1 base and J 1 base; nucleotides not matched to a gene: 12. The CDR3 loop is CASSQVLSLAGTSYEQYF. CDR3 coding DNA: TGTGCCAGCAGCCAAGTTTTAAGTCTAGCGGGTACGTCCTACGAGCAGTACTTC.

This rearrangement joins TRBV18 to TRBJ2-1, with 7 bases matching TRBD1. With V trimmed by 5 bases and J by 8 bases, 9 bases remained unmatched. The CDR3 is 14 residues long. Germline assignment: CDR1 KGHSH and CDR2 LQKENI. CDR3 protein: CASSKLTGDDEQFF. Here the CDR3 DNA reads TGTGCCAGCTCAAAACTAACAGGGGATGATGAGCAGTTCTTC.

V is TRBV29-1 and J is TRBJ2-5, with 13 bases that match TRBD2. This CDR3 is 14 amino acids long. The ends lost 8 bases at V and 4 bases at J; junction bases unmatched: 7. The V gene's germline CDR1 is SQVTM and CDR2 ANQGSEA. This CDR3 reads CSITSGGARETQYF. The CDR3 DNA follows: TGCAGCATTACTAGCGGGGGGGCCCGAGAGACCCAGTACTTC.